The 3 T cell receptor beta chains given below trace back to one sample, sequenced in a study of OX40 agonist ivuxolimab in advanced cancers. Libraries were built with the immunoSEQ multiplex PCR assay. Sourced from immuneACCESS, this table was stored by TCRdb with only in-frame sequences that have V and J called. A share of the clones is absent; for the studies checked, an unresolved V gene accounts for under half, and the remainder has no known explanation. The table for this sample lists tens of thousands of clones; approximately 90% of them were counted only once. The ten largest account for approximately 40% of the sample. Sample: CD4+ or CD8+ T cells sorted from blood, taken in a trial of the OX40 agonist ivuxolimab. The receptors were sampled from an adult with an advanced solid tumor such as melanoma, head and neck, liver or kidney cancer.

CDR3 bases: TGTGCCAGCAGACGGGGGACAGGGTTTTTGGCTTTCTTT. Translating gives CASRRGTGFLAFF. The rearrangement joins TRBV2 to TRBJ1-1; 9 bases agree with TRBD1. The CDR3 extends over 13 amino acids. J lost 11 bases, V lost 6 bases, and 10 bases had no gene match. Germline loops: CDR1 SNHLY, CDR2 FYNNEI.

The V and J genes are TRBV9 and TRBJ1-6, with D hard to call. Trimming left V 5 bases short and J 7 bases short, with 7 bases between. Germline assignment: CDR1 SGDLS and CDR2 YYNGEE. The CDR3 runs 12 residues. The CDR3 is CASSSGNSPLHF. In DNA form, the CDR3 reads TGTGCCAGCAGTAGTGGCAATTCACCCCTCCACTTT.

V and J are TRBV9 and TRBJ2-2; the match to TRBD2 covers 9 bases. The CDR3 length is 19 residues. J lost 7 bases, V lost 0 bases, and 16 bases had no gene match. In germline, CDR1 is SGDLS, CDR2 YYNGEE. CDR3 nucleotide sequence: TGTGCCAGCAGCGTAGCTTTTGAGTCTAGCGGGAAAGTTGGCGGGGAGCTGTTTTTT. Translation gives CASSVAFESSGKVGGELFF. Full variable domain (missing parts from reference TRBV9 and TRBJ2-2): DSGVTQTPKHLITATGQRVTLRCSPRSGDLSVYWYQQSLDQGLQFLIQYYNGEERAKGNILERFSAQQFPDLHSELNLSSLELGDSALYFCASSVAFESSGKVGGELFFGEGSRLTVL.